The source of this T cell receptor beta chain is a study of cytomegalovirus exposure and HLA in healthy donors. Study context: Among around 180 million T cells, an earlier analysis found roughly 100 million unique TCR beta sequences. Around 80 million unique TCR sequences came from HLA-typed donors in an early release.

Turning to this clone: Its target is not known.

Study findings and constraints: It was reported in a later analysis that an Asian-associated ancestry cluster showed fewer N-insertions than the 666-donor mean. In a later analysis, DRB1 alleles had the most associated TCRs; HLA-C alleles the fewest.

Use of 60 Vbeta and 13 Jbeta primers characterized the PCR. Sequencing was performed with immunoSEQ multiplex PCR; in TCRdb, only in-frame clones are kept and a portion is missing. This table has 120,000 to 150,000 clones, about 83% appearing once. V was cut by 4 bases and J by 2 bases, with 10 bases left in between. Germline V gene lookup returns CDR1 SQVTM and CDR2 ANQGSEA. This CDR3 contains 13 residues. Sequenced material: PBMCs. The TCR originated in a middle-aged man in good health and CMV-seropositive. This chain links TRBV29-1 with TRBJ2-3; D not resolved. CDR3 nucleotides: TGCAGCGTTGCGGTCGTTGTCACAGATACGCAGTATTTT. Translation: CSVAVVVTDTQYF.